Below are 19 T cell receptor beta chains sequenced from a single sample in a study of T cell responses to AZD1222 COVID-19 vaccine. The protocol was immunoSEQ multiplex PCR, while the TCRdb copy is restricted to in-frame clones and leaves out a portion. This sample carries some 92,000 clones, around 90% of them seen once, and the ten largest clones take approximately 8.3%. Sequencing used peripheral blood, obtained on day 0 of AZD1222 vaccination. Receptors originate from an adult in good health.

The J gene is TRBJ1-1, the V gene TRBV29-1, with D tentatively TRBD1 (5 bases). V was clipped by 6 bases and J by 4 bases, with 15 bases between them. CDR3 length: 13 amino acids. Germline assignment: CDR1 SQVTM and CDR2 ANQGSEA. The CDR3 nucleotides read TGCAGCGTCCAGGGCAGTAGTGGCACTGAAGCTTTCTTT. Its translation is CSVQGSSGTEAFF.

V usage is TRBV6-5 and J usage is TRBJ1-2; D is unclear. The CDR3 has 14 residues. Germline values: CDR1 MNHEY, CDR2 SVGAGI. V lost 5 bases to trimming and J lost 6 bases, with 16 bases between them. The CDR3 coding sequence is TGTGCCAGCAGTCGCTCCGAGGTGGTCGATGGCTACACCTTC. Amino acid sequence: CASSRSEVVDGYTF.

The chain couples TRBV19 to TRBJ2-1; 11 bases fit TRBD1. Germline V gene data show CDR1 as LNHDA and CDR2 as SQIVND (reference sequence). Trimming cost V 7 bases and J 9 bases; bases outside gene matches: 8. The CDR3 loop spans 14 amino acids. The CDR3 coding sequence is TGTGCCAGTACAGGACAGGGGGCGAGAGGTGAGCAGTTCTTC. Encoded protein: CASTGQGARGEQFF.

This chain connects TRBV5-1 to TRBJ1-6, with 9 bases lining up with TRBD1. Trimming removed 3 bases from V and 9 bases from J; junction bases left unmatched: 7. Germline V lookup: CDR1 SGHRS, CDR2 YFSETQ. CDR3 length: 15 amino acids. This CDR3 reads CASSSQGAAGSPLHF. The CDR3 DNA reads as TGCGCCAGCAGCTCACAGGGGGCTGCGGGTTCACCCCTCCACTTT. The full variable domain, completed using reference TRBV5-1 and TRBJ1-6, is KAGVTQTPRYLIKTRGQQVTLSCSPISGHRSVSWYQQTPGQGLQFLFEYFSETQRNKGNFPGRFSGRQFSNSRSEMNVSTLELGDSALYLCASSSQGAAGSPLHFGNGTRLTVT.

The rearrangement links TRBV2 to TRBJ1-6; TRBD1 is a possible D gene (6 bases). CDR1 is SNHLY and CDR2 is FYNNEI in the germline V gene. Trimming left V 10 bases short and J 8 bases short, with 18 bases between. CDR3 length: 14 amino acids. The CDR3 nucleotides read TGTGCCACGGTAAAGACAGGAAAATATTCACCCCTCCACTTT. Protein product: CATVKTGKYSPLHF.

V gene TRBV5-1 combines with J gene TRBJ1-1, with D uncertain. The CDR3 runs to 14 residues. V lost 0 bases and J lost 2, with 8 bases in between. The germline V gene has CDR1 SGHRS and CDR2 YFSETQ. This CDR3 is CASSLEPGNTEAFF. The CDR3, as DNA: TGCGCCAGCAGCTTGGAACCAGGAAACACTGAAGCTTTCTTT.

The V and J genes are TRBV27 and TRBJ1-2, with a weak D call TRBD1 (5 bases). The CDR3 spans 14 residues. From germline, CDR1 is MNHEY and CDR2 SMNVEV (reference sequence). Trimming cost V 4 bases and J 4 bases, with 13 bases left between them. CDR3 amino acids: CASSWGGVRYGYTF. The DNA of the CDR3 is TGTGCCAGCAGTTGGGGGGGGGTACGCTATGGCTACACCTTC.

V usage is TRBV7-2 and J usage is TRBJ1-6, with a tentative D call TRBD1 (5 bases). This CDR3 is built from 15 residues. The V end was cut by 5 bases, the J end by 8 bases, with 16 bases between. CDR1 and CDR2 (germline): SGHTA, FQGNSA. The CDR3 is CASSALGAGHSPLHF. As DNA, the CDR3 is TGTGCCAGCAGCGCTCTAGGGGCAGGACATTCACCCCTCCACTTT.

V is TRBV11-2 and J is TRBJ2-3; the D is unclear. Germline-derived CDR1 and CDR2 are SGHAT and FQNNGV. CDR3 length: 12 amino acids. V was clipped by 2 bases and J by 5 bases, with 5 bases between them. The CDR3 nucleotides are TGTGCCAGCAGCTTATGGGGAGATACGCAGTATTTT. Protein: CASSLWGDTQYF. The full variable domain, rest sourced from reference TRBV11-2 and TRBJ2-3, is EAGVAQSPRYKIIEKRQSVAFWCNPISGHATLYWYQQILGQGPKLLIQFQNNGVVDDSQLPKDRFSAERLKGVDSTLKIQPAKLEDSAVYLCASSLWGDTQYFGPGTRLTVL.

The chain links TRBV19 to TRBJ2-3; the D gene could be TRBD1 or TRBD2 (5 bases each). This CDR3 comprises 15 residues. V lost 3 bases and J 3 bases, leaving 13 bases between the germline ends. Germline-derived CDR1 and CDR2 are LNHDA and SQIVND (reference sequence). CDR3 nucleotide sequence: TGTGCCAGTAGTATTCAGGGTTGGGAGACAGATACGCAGTATTTT. It specifies CASSIQGWETDTQYF. The full variable domain, in which reference TRBV19 and TRBJ2-3 provide the parts outside the CDR3, is DGGITQSPKYLFRKEGQNVTLSCEQNLNHDAMYWYRQDPGQGLRLIYYSQIVNDFQKGDIAEGYSVSREKKESFPLTVTSAQKNPTAFYLCASSIQGWETDTQYFGPGTRLTVL.

The chain couples TRBV3-1 (or the pseudogene TRBV3-2) to TRBJ1-1; 8 bases align to TRBD1. Germline CDR1 and CDR2: LGHDT and YNNKEL (reference sequence). This CDR3 is 13 amino acids long. Germline trimming cut 11 bases from V and 1 base from J; bases unmatched to any gene: 6. CDR3 in amino acids: CAAGGLGNTEAFF. The CDR3 nucleotides are TGTGCCGCAGGGGGCTTGGGGAACACTGAAGCTTTCTTT.

The chain couples TRBV3-1 (or the pseudogene TRBV3-2) to TRBJ2-7, with D possibly TRBD2 on 6 matching bases. V was shortened by 3 bases and J by 0 bases, with 9 bases between the two germline ends. The CDR3 spans 14 residues. Germline V lookup: CDR1 LGHDT, CDR2 YNNKEL (reference sequence). The CDR3 sequence is CASSQDGSSYEQYF. The CDR3 nucleotides are TGTGCCAGCAGCCAGGACGGGAGCTCCTACGAGCAGTACTTC.

The chain couples TRBV21-1 to TRBJ1-2; the D call of TRBD1 is as the table states it, not checked on the DNA. TRBV21-1 is labeled a pseudogene. This CDR3 comprises 16 residues. The CDR3 bases are TGTGCCAGCAGCAAAGTGCAGAGACAGGGGGCGCGCGGCTACACCTTC. Residues: CASSKVQRQGARGYTF.

The gene calls are TRBV2 and TRBJ2-7, with D tentatively TRBD2 (5 bases). The CDR3 covers 13 residues. Per the germline V gene, CDR1 is SNHLY and CDR2 is FYNNEI. V was trimmed by 11 bases and J by 2 bases, leaving 16 bases between them. CDR3 sequence (DNA): TGTGCCGGAAACCAACACGGGACCTACGAGCAGTACTTC. Translated: CAGNQHGTYEQYF.

The genes are TRBV7-2 and TRBJ2-3, with TRBD2 matching over 7 bases. This CDR3 has 12 residues. With V trimmed by 4 bases and J by 8 bases, 3 bases remained unmatched. Germline CDR1 reads SGHTA; CDR2 reads FQGNSA. The CDR3 coding sequence is TGTGCCAGCAGCTGGGGAGGGAGTACGCAGTATTTT. This gives the protein CASSWGGSTQYF.

This chain joins TRBV18 and TRBJ2-5; D is unclear. Per the germline V gene, CDR1 is KGHSH and CDR2 is LQKENI. The CDR3 spans 11 residues. Trimming took off 5 bases at V and 3 bases at J, with 4 bases between the two ends. The CDR3 sequence: CASSFKETQYF. DNA of the CDR3: TGTGCCAGCTCATTCAAAGAGACCCAGTACTTC. The entire variable domain, with the rest obtained from reference TRBV18 and TRBJ2-5, is as follows: NAGVMQNPRHLVRRRGQEARLRCSPMKGHSHVYWYRQLPEEGLKFMVYLQKENIIDESGMPKERFSAEFPKEGPSILRIQQVVRGDSAAYFCASSFKETQYFGPGTRLLVL.

V usage is TRBV2 and J usage is TRBJ1-1; 7 bases fit TRBD1. The CDR3 sequence is 14 residues long. Germline V gene data show CDR1 as SNHLY and CDR2 as FYNNEI. V lost 5 bases to trimming and J lost 1 base; unmatched junction nucleotides: 4. This CDR3 reads CASSSQGGNTEAFF. CDR3 bases: TGTGCCAGCAGTTCCCAGGGGGGGAACACTGAAGCTTTCTTT.

V is TRBV15 and J is TRBJ1-5; weak D call: TRBD1 (5 bases). Between the trimmed V and J ends, which lost 3 bases and 7 bases, there was a span of 10 bases. The length of the CDR3 is 13 residues. Germline values: CDR1 LNHNV, CDR2 YYDKDF (reference sequence). In nucleotides, the CDR3 is TGTGCCACCAGCAGCTTCGGGGGACAGCCCCAGCATTTT. Amino acids: CATSSFGGQPQHF.

CDR3 protein: CASSVEEAAALHF. CDR3 in DNA: TGTGCCAGCAGCGTAGAAGAGGCAGCTGCCCTCCACTTT. The rearrangement joins TRBV9 to TRBJ1-6; D not resolved. The germline gives CDR1 SGDLS, CDR2 YYNGEE. The V end lost 0 bases, the J end lost 14 bases, and 12 bases lay between the germline ends. The CDR3 sequence is 13 residues long.